The sequence of this T cell receptor beta chain was determined in a study of blood T cell repertoires in COVID-19 (dated by TCRdb to 2018 to 2020). As for the study more broadly: Collaborator samples came from the United States, Italy and Spain and covered acute and convalescent phases of COVID-19. The material from the prospective study consisted of cDNA or gDNA derived from T cells, B-cell-depleted T cells, or PBMCs. The dataset comprised deeply sampled blood TCRbeta repertoires from subjects exposed to, actively infected with, or recovered from COVID-19. The repertoires were made available in a free public database intended to serve as a resource for research on the immune response to SARS-CoV-2. Samples were obtained from the ongoing ImmuneRACE study (first 160 participants) and from 1,000 to 1,500 subjects provided by 6 global collaborators. Nearly every sample came with metadata listing a de-identified subject ID, COVID-19 status, age in years and sex. HLA class I and class II types, where available, came from metadata supplied by the sample provider rather than from assay-based typing.

Each collaborating institution followed its own protocols to collect whole blood in K2EDTA tubes. For TCRbeta analysis, collaborator samples were shipped as frozen whole blood, as isolated PBMCs, or as DNA extracted from either sample type. TCRbeta CDR3 regions were amplified from genomic DNA using the immunoSEQ Assay, a bias-controlled multiplex PCR. In the authors' own workflow: Nucleated cell counts per sample were estimated from amplification of reference gene primers within the assay. Sequence reads were collapsed and filtered to measure the absolute abundance of every unique TCRbeta CDR3 rearrangement. Productive Simpson clonality was computed per sample as the square root of Simpson's diversity index over productive rearrangements. Not all clones reach the TCRdb copy of this immuneACCESS table, which keeps in-frame sequences only. Checked studies attribute under half of the gap to unresolved V genes and leave the rest unexplained. V and J calls and clone size are given by that table; D and trimming were obtained from the DNA. The sample includes 250,000 to 300,000 clones, with 75% to 90% observed a single time. About 2% of the sample is taken by the ten largest.

The CDR3 numbers 13 residues from cysteine through phenylalanine. Just CDR3 DNA is preserved here, 39 bases in frame from base 1. V is pared back by 2 bases and J by 6 bases, with 9 bases lying between the germline termini. The germline V gene (reference sequence) gives CDR1 as SGHNT and CDR2 as YYREEE. Study-wide conclusions, independent of this receptor: How much clinical and demographic metadata was included differed by source and by participant, and the metadata was provided uncurated.

Comment on this clone: Its antigen specificity is not known. Qualities for individual bases were not recorded, and no much larger clone is one base off.

Material for sequencing was peripheral blood. The sequence derives from a man aged 25-45 years with active or convalescent COVID-19. The chain links TRBV5-4 with TRBJ1-3; the D gene remains uncertain. DNA sequence: TGTGCCAGCAGCTTACAGAGGGAAAACACCATATATTTT. This is translated as CASSLQRENTIYF.